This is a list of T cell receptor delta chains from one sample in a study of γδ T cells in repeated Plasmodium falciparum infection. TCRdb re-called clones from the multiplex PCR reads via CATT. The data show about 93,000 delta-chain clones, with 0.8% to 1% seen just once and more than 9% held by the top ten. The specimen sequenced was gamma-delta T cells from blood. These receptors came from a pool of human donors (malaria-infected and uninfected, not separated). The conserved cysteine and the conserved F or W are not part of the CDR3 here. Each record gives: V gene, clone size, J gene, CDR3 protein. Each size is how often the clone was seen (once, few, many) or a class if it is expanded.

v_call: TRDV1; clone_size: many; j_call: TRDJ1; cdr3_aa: ALGGRVGDTSYTDKLI
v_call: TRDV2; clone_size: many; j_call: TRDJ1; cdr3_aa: ACDTVRGLGDGIRYTDKLI
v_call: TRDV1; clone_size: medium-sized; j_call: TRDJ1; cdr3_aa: ALGEDISGIPPYTDKLI
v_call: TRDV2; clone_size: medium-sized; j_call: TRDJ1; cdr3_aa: ACDTVTPGYTDKLI
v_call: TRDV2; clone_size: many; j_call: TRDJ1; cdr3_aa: ACDTVETGGYRNDKLI
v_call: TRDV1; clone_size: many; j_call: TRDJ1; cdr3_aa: ALGEPYLPAFLLGASTLEYTDKLI
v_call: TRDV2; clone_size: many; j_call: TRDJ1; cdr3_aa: ACDTVNTGGYAPTTQSYTDKLI
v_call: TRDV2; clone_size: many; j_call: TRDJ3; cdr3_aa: ACDPLRVGDTRSSWDTRQMF
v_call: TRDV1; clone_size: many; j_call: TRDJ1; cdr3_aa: ALGPSKSRGIGDVATDKLI
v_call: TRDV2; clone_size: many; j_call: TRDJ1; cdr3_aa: ACDRLYLLGDRADDKLI
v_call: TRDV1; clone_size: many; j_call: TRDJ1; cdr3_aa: ALGDLPMTGPSHAYTDKLI
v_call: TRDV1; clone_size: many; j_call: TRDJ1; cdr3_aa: ALGGGPTGRCPPNYTDKLI
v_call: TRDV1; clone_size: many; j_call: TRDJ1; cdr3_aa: ALGDNTGGSYADKLI
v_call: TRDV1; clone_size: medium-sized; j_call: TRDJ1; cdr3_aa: ALGELGPTELLGDWCDKLI
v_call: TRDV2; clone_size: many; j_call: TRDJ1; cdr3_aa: ACDTVGLSPGDKLI
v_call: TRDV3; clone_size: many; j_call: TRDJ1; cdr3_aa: AFPLLGARFYTDKLI
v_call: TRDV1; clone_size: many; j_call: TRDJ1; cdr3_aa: ALGESLSYGPLWGRFDKLI
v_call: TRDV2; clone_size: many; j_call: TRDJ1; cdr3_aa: ACDHITFLGDTDTDKLI
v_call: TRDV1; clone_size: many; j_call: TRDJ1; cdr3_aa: ALGKPSYRTGGILKLI
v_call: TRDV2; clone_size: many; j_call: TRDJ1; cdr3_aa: ACDNVGDTNDKLI